What follows are 3 T cell receptor beta chains derived from one specimen sequenced in a study of blood T cell repertoires in COVID-19. Profiling relied on immunoSEQ multiplex PCR, and the TCRdb table lists in-frame clones only, not all of them. The sample lists about 200,000 clones; about 90% were seen once. What was sequenced was PBMCs or T cells enriched from blood (not recorded which). These receptor sequences come from a young man who had recovered from COVID-19.

The chain is built from TRBV6-5 and TRBJ1-2, with TRBD1 matching over 7 bases. CDR3 size: 10 residues. Losses at the gene ends were 8 bases for V and 8 bases for J; bases not matched to a gene: 2. Germline assignment: CDR1 MNHEY and CDR2 SVGAGI. DNA for the CDR3: TGTGCCAGCCAGGGACAGGGCTACACCTTC. The encoded protein is CASQGQGYTF.

The rearrangement links TRBV15 to TRBJ1-3; D is unresolved. Between the trimmed V and J ends, which lost 0 bases and 9 bases, there was a span of 9 bases. The germline V gene has CDR1 LNHNV and CDR2 YYDKDF (reference sequence). The CDR3 totals 13 residues. For the CDR3, the DNA is TGTGCCACCAGCAGAGATCACGGTGTCACCATATATTTT. Residues: CATSRDHGVTIYF.

The genes are TRBV6-5 and TRBJ1-2; 8 nucleotides align to TRBD1. The germline V gene encodes CDR1 MNHEY and CDR2 SVGAGI. V trimming: 4 bases; J trimming: 8 bases; junction bases outside the gene matches: 6. CDR3 length: 13 amino acids. The CDR3 region is CASSSTGGKGYTF. The CDR3 DNA follows: TGTGCCAGCAGTTCCACAGGGGGTAAAGGCTACACCTTC.